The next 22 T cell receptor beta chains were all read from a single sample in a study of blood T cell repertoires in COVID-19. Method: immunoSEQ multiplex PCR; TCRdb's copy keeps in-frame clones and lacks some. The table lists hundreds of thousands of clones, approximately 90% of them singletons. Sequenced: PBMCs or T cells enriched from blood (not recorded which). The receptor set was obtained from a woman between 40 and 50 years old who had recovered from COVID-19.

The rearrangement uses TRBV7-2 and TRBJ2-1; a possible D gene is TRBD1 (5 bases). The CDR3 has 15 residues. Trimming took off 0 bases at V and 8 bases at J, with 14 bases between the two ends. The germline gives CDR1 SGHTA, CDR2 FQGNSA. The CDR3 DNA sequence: TGTGCCAGCAGCTTAGCGTGGACACGGCTGGATGAGCAGTTCTTC. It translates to CASSLAWTRLDEQFF.

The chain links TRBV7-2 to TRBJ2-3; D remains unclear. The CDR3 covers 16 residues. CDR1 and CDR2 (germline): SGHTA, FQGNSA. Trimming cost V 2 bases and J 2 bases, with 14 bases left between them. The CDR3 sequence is CASSLRPAIVTDTQYF. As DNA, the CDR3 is TGTGCCAGCAGCTTAAGGCCAGCGATAGTCACAGATACGCAGTATTTT.

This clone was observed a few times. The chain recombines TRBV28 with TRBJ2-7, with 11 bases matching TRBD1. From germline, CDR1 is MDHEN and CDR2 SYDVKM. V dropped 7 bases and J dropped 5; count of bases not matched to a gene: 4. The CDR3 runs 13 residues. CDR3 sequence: CASNPGQGDEQYF. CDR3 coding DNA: TGTGCCAGCAACCCGGGACAGGGGGACGAGCAGTACTTC.

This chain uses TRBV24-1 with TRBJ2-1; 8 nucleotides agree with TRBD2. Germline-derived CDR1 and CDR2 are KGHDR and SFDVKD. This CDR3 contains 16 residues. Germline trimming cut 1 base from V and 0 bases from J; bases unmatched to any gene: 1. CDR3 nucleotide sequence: TGTGCCACCAGTGATTTTGCGGGAGGCTCCTACAATGAGCAGTTCTTC. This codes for CATSDFAGGSYNEQFF.

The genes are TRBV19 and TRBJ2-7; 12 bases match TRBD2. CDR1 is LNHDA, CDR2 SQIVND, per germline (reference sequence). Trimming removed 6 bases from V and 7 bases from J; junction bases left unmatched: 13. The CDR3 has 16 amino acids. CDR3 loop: CASRGVETSGRREQYF. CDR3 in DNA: TGTGCCAGTAGAGGGGTAGAGACTAGCGGGAGAAGGGAGCAGTACTTC.

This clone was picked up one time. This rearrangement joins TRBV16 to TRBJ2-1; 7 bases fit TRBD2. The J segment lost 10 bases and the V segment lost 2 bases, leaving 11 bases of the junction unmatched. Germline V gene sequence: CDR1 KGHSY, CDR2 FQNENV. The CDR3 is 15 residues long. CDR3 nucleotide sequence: TGTGCCAGCAGCCAAGGTGGACTAGGATCCGGGGAGCAGTTCTTC. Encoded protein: CASSQGGLGSGEQFF.

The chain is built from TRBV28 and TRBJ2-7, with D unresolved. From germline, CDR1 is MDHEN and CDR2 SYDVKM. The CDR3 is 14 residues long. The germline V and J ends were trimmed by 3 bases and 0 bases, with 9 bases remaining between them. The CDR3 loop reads CASSFGGNSYEQYF. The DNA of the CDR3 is TGTGCCAGCAGTTTTGGCGGAAACTCCTACGAGCAGTACTTC.

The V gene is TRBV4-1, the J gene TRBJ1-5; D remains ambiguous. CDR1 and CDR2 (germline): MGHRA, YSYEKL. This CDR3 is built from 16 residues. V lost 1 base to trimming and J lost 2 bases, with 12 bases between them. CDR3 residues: CASSQGIFGGNQPQHF. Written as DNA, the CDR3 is TGCGCCAGCAGCCAAGGGATCTTCGGGGGCAATCAGCCCCAGCATTTT.

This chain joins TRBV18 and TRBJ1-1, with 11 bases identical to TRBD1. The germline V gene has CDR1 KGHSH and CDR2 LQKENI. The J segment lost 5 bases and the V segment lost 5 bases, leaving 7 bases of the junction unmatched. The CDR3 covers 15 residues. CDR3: CASSSTDRGRTEAFF. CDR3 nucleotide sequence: TGTGCCAGCTCAAGTACGGACAGGGGGCGGACTGAAGCTTTCTTT.

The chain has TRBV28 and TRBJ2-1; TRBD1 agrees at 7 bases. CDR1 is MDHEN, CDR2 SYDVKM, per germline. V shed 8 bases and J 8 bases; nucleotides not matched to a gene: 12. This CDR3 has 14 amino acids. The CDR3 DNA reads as TGTGCCAGCCGACTACAGGGGAATGTCTATGAGCAGTTCTTC. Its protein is CASRLQGNVYEQFF.

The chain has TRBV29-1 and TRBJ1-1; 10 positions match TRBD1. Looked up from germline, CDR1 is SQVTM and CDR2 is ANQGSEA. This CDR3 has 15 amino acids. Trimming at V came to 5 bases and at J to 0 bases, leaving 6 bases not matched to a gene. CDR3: CSVRDRGFLNTEAFF. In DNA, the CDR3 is TGCAGCGTTCGGGACAGGGGTTTTTTGAACACTGAAGCTTTCTTT.

CDR3 sequence (DNA): TGTGCCAGCTCGGGACAAGCAGGTGAAAAACTGTTTTTT. This gives the protein CASSGQAGEKLFF. This chain joins TRBV6-5 and TRBJ1-4; D is possibly TRBD1 (6 bases). V was pared by 8 bases and J by 7 bases, with 14 bases between. The CDR3 runs 13 residues. Per germline, CDR1 MNHEY and CDR2 SVGAGI.

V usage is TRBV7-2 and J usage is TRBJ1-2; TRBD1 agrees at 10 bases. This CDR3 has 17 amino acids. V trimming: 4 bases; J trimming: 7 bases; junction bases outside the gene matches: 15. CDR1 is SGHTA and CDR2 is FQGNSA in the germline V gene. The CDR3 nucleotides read TGTGCCAGCAGCTCGGGACAGGGGAATGTAATAAGTCGTGGCTACACCTTC. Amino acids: CASSSGQGNVISRGYTF.

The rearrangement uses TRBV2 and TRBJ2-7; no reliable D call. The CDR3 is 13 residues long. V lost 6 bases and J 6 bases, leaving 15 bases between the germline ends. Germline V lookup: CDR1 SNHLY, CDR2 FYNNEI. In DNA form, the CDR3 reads TGTGCCAGCAGGACCCTCCGGAGTCCCGAGCAGTACTTC. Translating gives CASRTLRSPEQYF.

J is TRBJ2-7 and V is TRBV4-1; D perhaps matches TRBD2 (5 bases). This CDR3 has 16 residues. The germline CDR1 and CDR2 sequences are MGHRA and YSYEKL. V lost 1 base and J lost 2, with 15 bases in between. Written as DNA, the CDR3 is TGCGCCAGCAGCCAAGGAGAAACCAGCGGTACCTACGAGCAGTACTTC. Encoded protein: CASSQGETSGTYEQYF.

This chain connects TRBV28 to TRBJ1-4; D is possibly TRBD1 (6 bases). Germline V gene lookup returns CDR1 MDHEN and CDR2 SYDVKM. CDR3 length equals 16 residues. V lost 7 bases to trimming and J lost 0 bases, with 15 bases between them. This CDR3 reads CASTGPGGPTNEKLFF. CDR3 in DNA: TGTGCCAGCACCGGGCCGGGGGGCCCAACTAATGAAAAACTGTTTTTT.

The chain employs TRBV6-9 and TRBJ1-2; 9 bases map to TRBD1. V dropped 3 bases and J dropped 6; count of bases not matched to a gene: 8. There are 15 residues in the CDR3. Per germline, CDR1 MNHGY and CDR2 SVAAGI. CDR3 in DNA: TGTGCCAGCAGTTACCGGGACAGGGATGTTAATGGCTACACCTTC. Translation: CASSYRDRDVNGYTF.

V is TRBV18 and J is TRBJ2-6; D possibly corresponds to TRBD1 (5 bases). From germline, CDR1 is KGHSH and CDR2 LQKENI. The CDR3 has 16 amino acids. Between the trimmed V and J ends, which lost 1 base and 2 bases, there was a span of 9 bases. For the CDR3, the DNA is TGTGCCAGCTCACCACTTACAGGAACTGGGGCCAACGTCCTGACTTTC. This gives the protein CASSPLTGTGANVLTF. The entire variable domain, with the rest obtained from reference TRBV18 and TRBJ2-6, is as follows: NAGVMQNPRHLVRRRGQEARLRCSPMKGHSHVYWYRQLPEEGLKFMVYLQKENIIDESGMPKERFSAEFPKEGPSILRIQQVVRGDSAAYFCASSPLTGTGANVLTFGAGSRLTVL.

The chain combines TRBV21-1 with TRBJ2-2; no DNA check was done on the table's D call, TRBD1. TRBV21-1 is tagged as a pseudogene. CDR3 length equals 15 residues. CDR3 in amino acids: CASSNSGLATGELFF. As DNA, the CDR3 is TGTGCCAGCAGCAATTCAGGGCTTGCCACCGGGGAGCTGTTTTTT.

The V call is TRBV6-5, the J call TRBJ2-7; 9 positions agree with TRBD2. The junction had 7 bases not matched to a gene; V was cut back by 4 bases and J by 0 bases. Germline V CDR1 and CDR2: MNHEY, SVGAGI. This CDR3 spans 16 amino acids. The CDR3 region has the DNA TGTGCCAGCAGTTCTGGTAGCGGGGGAAGCTCCTACGAGCAGTACTTC. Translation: CASSSGSGGSSYEQYF.

The CDR3 spells CASSFGGRDDTGELFF. The CDR3, as DNA: TGTGCCAGCAGTTTCGGGGGGCGGGACGACACCGGGGAGCTGTTTTTT. The V and J genes are TRBV28 and TRBJ2-2; D is perhaps TRBD2 (7 bases). The V and J ends lost 3 bases and 3 bases respectively, with 14 bases between them. This CDR3 comprises 16 residues. Germline values: CDR1 MDHEN, CDR2 SYDVKM.

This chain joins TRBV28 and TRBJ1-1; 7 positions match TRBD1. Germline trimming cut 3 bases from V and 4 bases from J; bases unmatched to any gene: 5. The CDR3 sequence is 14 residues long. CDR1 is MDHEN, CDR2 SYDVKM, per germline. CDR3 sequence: CASSFPYRGTEAFF. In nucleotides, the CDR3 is TGTGCCAGCAGTTTCCCGTACAGGGGCACTGAAGCTTTCTTT.